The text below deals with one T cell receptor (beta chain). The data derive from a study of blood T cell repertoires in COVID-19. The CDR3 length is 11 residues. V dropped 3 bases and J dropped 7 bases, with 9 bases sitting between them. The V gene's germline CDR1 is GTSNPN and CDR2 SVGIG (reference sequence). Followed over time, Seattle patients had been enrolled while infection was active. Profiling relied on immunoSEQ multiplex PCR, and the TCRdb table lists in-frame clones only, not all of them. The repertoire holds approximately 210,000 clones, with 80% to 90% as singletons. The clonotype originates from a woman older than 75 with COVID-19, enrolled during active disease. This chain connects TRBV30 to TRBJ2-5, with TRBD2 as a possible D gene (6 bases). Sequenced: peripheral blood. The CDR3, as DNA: TGTGCCTGGAGCGTGGAGGGGACCCAGTACTTC. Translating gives CAWSVEGTQYF.